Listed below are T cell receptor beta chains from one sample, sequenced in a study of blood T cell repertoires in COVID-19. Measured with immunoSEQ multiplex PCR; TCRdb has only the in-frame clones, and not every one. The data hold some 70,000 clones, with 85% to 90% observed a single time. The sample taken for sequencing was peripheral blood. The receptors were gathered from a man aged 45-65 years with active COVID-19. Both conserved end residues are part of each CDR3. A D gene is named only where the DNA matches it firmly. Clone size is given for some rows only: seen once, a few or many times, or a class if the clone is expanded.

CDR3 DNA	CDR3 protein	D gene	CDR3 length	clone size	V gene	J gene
TGTGCCAGCAGCTTGGCTAGCCTCGCGAACACCGGGGAGCTGTTTTTT	CASSLASLANTGELFF	.	16	.	TRBV5-4	TRBJ2-2
TGCGCCAGCAGCCAAGTACGGGGTGGGGGGGATACGCAGTATTTT	CASSQVRGGGDTQYF	.	15	.	TRBV4-1	TRBJ2-3
TGTGCCATCAGGGGGCTTTCAAACACTGAAGCTTTCTTT	CAIRGLSNTEAFF	TRBD1	13	.	TRBV19	TRBJ1-1
TGTGCCAGTAGTAACGGGGACTACCTTGCCCAGCATTTT	CASSNGDYLAQHF	.	13	.	TRBV19	TRBJ1-5
TGTGCCAGCAGCTACAACCGGGACATAGCCCTAAGTTCTGGAAACACCATATATTTT	CASSYNRDIALSSGNTIYF	.	19	.	TRBV14	TRBJ1-3
TGTGCCAGCAGCTCAAGCATGAACACTGAAGCTTTCTTT	CASSSSMNTEAFF	.	13	few	TRBV7-3	TRBJ1-1
TGTGCCTGGAATAATGGCCAACCTGAAGCTTTCTTT	CAWNNGQPEAFF	.	12	.	TRBV30	TRBJ1-1
TGTGCCAGCAGCTTGGCAAGATTCACTAGCACAGATACGCAGTATTTT	CASSLARFTSTDTQYF	.	16	once	TRBV5-6	TRBJ2-3
TGTGCCAGTAAGCCCCAAGGACTAGCGGGAGGTCAACACAATGAGCAGTTCTTC	CASKPQGLAGGQHNEQFF	TRBD2	18	.	TRBV19	TRBJ2-1
TGTGCCAGCTCACCCCAATCGGACAGTTATGAGCAGTTCTTC	CASSPQSDSYEQFF	.	14	.	TRBV18	TRBJ2-1
TGTGCCGGCCAGACAGGGGGGTACACTGAAGCTTTCTTT	CAGQTGGYTEAFF	TRBD1	13	.	TRBV28	TRBJ1-1
TGTGCCAGCAGCCGCCAAATTAGGACAGGGATGAGCTATGGCTACACCTTC	CASSRQIRTGMSYGYTF	TRBD1	17	.	TRBV5-5	TRBJ1-2
TGCAGTGCTAGTCACGGGACAGGGGTAACCGGGGAGCTGTTTTTT	CSASHGTGVTGELFF	TRBD1	15	.	TRBV20-1	TRBJ2-2
TGTGCCAGCAGCCCTGGGACAGCCCGTGCTAACTATGGCTACACCTTC	CASSPGTARANYGYTF	TRBD1	16	.	TRBV5-6	TRBJ1-2
TGCGCCAGCAGCTTACATACAGGGGATAATGAAAAACTGTTTTTT	CASSLHTGDNEKLFF	TRBD1	15	.	TRBV5-1	TRBJ1-4
TGTGCCAGCACCCAAAACCCGGGAGAGACCCAGTACTTC	CASTQNPGETQYF	.	13	.	TRBV2	TRBJ2-5
TGTGCCAGCAGTGAACGTAGGGACAGACCAGTTTATGGCTACACCTTC	CASSERRDRPVYGYTF	TRBD1	16	.	TRBV2	TRBJ1-2
TGTGCCAGCAGTTTCCCACTAGCGGGAGGGCCAAATGAGCAGTTCTTC	CASSFPLAGGPNEQFF	TRBD2	16	.	TRBV27	TRBJ2-1
TGTGCCAGCAGCTTAGCCGGGACTAACTACAATGAGCAGTTCTTC	CASSLAGTNYNEQFF	TRBD2	15	.	TRBV7-9	TRBJ2-1
TGTGCCAGCAGCTTGGCGGCGGGAATGGGAAACACCATATATTTT	CASSLAAGMGNTIYF	.	15	.	TRBV5-5	TRBJ1-3
TGTGCCTGGAGCAAGAGATCGACAGGTCATAGTTCACCCCTCCACTTT	CAWSKRSTGHSSPLHF	.	16	few	TRBV30	TRBJ1-6
TGTGCCAGCAGCTCATTGGGGGGTACAGATACGCAGTATTTT	CASSSLGGTDTQYF	.	14	.	TRBV5-6	TRBJ2-3
TGTGCCAGCACCCCAATGGGACTAGCATTTGGGAGCTCCTACAATGAGCAGTTCTTC	CASTPMGLAFGSSYNEQFF	TRBD2	19	.	TRBV27	TRBJ2-1
TGTGCCAGCAGGTTGTCTAGCGGGGGCACAGATACGCAGTATTTT	CASRLSSGGTDTQYF	TRBD2	15	.	TRBV27	TRBJ2-3
TGTGCCAGCAGCACTGTACAGGGGGGAGGTTCGGCCCTCCACTTT	CASSTVQGGGSALHF	TRBD1	15	.	TRBV5-5	TRBJ1-6
TGTGCCAGCTGGCGGGTGACTAGCGGGAGGGTAGCAGATACGCAGTATTTT	CASWRVTSGRVADTQYF	TRBD2	17	once	TRBV27	TRBJ2-3
TGTGCCAGCAGTTTGCAGGGATATCAGCCCCAGCATTTT	CASSLQGYQPQHF	.	13	.	TRBV27	TRBJ1-5
TGTGCCAGCAGCTCTCGGACAGGGGACTATGGCTACACCTTC	CASSSRTGDYGYTF	TRBD1	14	.	TRBV9	TRBJ1-2
TGTGCCAGCAGCGCAGCCAGACAGGAGGTCCAAGAGACCCAGTACTTC	CASSAARQEVQETQYF	.	16	.	TRBV5-4	TRBJ2-5
TGTGCCAGTCGGATGCAGGGACAAGAGAACACTGAAGCTTTCTTT	CASRMQGQENTEAFF	.	15	.	TRBV19	TRBJ1-1
TGTGCCAGCAGCTTTAGCGTTAACAATGAGCAGTTCTTC	CASSFSVNNEQFF	.	13	once	TRBV5-8	TRBJ2-1
TGTGCCAGTAGTATCCTCCCAGGGTCCTACGAGCAGTACTTC	CASSILPGSYEQYF	.	14	.	TRBV19	TRBJ2-7
TGTGCCAGCAGCTTAGACCCTGATGACAGCGCAACTAATGAAAAACTGTTTTTT	CASSLDPDDSATNEKLFF	.	18	once	TRBV7-2	TRBJ1-4
TGCGCCAGCAGCTTGGCGCAGGCCTACAATGAGCAGTTCTTC	CASSLAQAYNEQFF	.	14	once	TRBV5-1	TRBJ2-1
TGTGCCAGCAGCAATACCCGACAGGGGGCGGTGCAGTACTTC	CASSNTRQGAVQYF	TRBD1	14	medium-sized	TRBV9	TRBJ2-7
TGTGCCAGCAGCACCCTGGGGGGCAGGGGGCTCCTGGCCGGGGAGCTGTTTTTT	CASSTLGGRGLLAGELFF	TRBD1	18	.	TRBV9	TRBJ2-2
TGTGCCAGCAGCTCGGACAGTGATCAGCCCCAGCATTTT	CASSSDSDQPQHF	.	13	.	TRBV5-4	TRBJ1-5
TGCGCCAGCAGCCCACAGAACTCTGTCCCCAACTATGGCTACACCTTC	CASSPQNSVPNYGYTF	.	16	.	TRBV5-1	TRBJ1-2
TGCGCCAGCAGCATGACTGGTTCGGGGGTCGAGCAGTACTTC	CASSMTGSGVEQYF	.	14	.	TRBV5-1	TRBJ2-7
TGTGCCAGCAGCGGAGATGGGTCAAACATTCAGTACTTC	CASSGDGSNIQYF	.	13	.	TRBV7-9	TRBJ2-4
TGTGCCAGCAGTCCGGACAGGGTCCTAGCCAAAAACATTCAGTACTTC	CASSPDRVLAKNIQYF	TRBD1	16	.	TRBV6-2/TRBV6-3	TRBJ2-4